The subject of this entry is one TCR beta chain. Antigen: not known. This entry is derived from a study of cytomegalovirus exposure and HLA in healthy donors. Study-wide points: Highly shared sequence variants in one cluster were likely a sequencing artifact. A later analysis linked a missense DCLRE1C variant to TCR beta V- and J-gene trimming. The study reported that TCR beta sequences accurately predicted HLA-A and HLA-B alleles in most subjects.

The CDR3 totals 12 residues. V lost 2 bases to trimming and J lost 6 bases, with 4 bases between them. Germline V CDR1 and CDR2: MNHEY, SMNVEV (reference sequence). Primers: 60 Vbeta forward and 13 Jbeta reverse. This table comes from immunoSEQ multiplex PCR, and its TCRdb copy is limited to in-frame clones, with some not included. There are about 130,000 clones in the sample; just under 75% occur only once, and 6.6% lies in the top ten. The receptor was isolated from a man aged 40-49 years in good health and CMV-seropositive. This rearrangement joins TRBV27 to TRBJ2-2; D remains ambiguous. Sequencing used PBMCs. DNA for the CDR3: TGTGCCAGCAGTTTACGAGCCGGGGAGCTGTTTTTT. This codes for CASSLRAGELFF.